Below, one T cell receptor beta chain is given with its context. 13 Jbeta primers and 60 Vbeta primers were used for the PCR. Generated by immunoSEQ multiplex PCR, the TCRdb table keeps only in-frame clones and is missing some. The sample includes 150,000 or so clones, roughly 79% of them seen just once. These data belong to a study of cytomegalovirus exposure and HLA in healthy donors. Germline values: CDR1 SGHKS, CDR2 YYEKEE (reference sequence). Deletions cut 4 bases from V and 2 bases from J, with 10 bases between. The CDR3 covers 13 residues. Donors sampled were nominally healthy, though unrecorded immune exposures were likely.

The receptor's source is a man aged 35-49 years in good health and CMV-seronegative. Sequencing was carried out using PBMCs. The chain couples TRBV5-5 to TRBJ2-7, with D tentatively TRBD2 (6 bases). For the CDR3, the DNA is TGTGCCAGCAGCGTTAGCGGACCCTACGAGCAGTACTTC. It encodes CASSVSGPYEQYF.